This passage covers 17 T cell receptor beta chains from one sample sequenced in a study of T cells in Graves' hyperthyroidism and ophthalmopathy (dated by TCRdb to the late 2010s). Libraries were made using multiplex PCR. These reads were obtained on an Illumina HiSeq 2000. Amplification of TCR beta CDR3 regions was carried out from RNA transcripts. For the first round of RT-PCR on the TCR CDR3, the HTBI primer set was used together with the Qiagen OneStep RT-PCR kit. In TCRdb, the public reads were trimmed at Q25 with fastp and aligned with MiXCR, with productive beta chains retained. Rows merge per CDR3 protein into single entries with the most common DNA and genes. This sample lists about 770,000 distinct CDR3 sequences; around 20% were detected once. In total, the top ten clones hold over 15% of the sample. Sequenced material: blood. All receptors come from a woman aged 45-65 years with Graves' hyperthyroidism that later progressed to Graves' ophthalmopathy.

This clonotype was seen many times. V gene TRBV13 combines with J gene TRBJ1-1, with D uncertain. V was clipped by 5 bases and J by 2 bases, with 12 bases between them. The CDR3 consists of 14 residues. Per the germline V gene, CDR1 is PRHDT and CDR2 is FYEKMQ (reference sequence). CDR3 sequence (DNA): TGTGCCAGCAGCAGGAGTACGGAAAACACTGAAGCTTTCTTT. As protein: CASSRSTENTEAFF.

CDR3 nucleotide sequence: TGTGCCAGTAGTTGGCAGGAGGGCACAGATACGCAGTATTTT. Translating gives CASSWQEGTDTQYF. This chain connects TRBV19 to TRBJ2-3; a possible D gene is TRBD2 (5 bases). The germline V gene has CDR1 LNHDA and CDR2 SQIVND (reference sequence). Trimming removed 5 bases at V and 1 base at J, with 10 bases between. The CDR3 is 14 amino acids.

This clonotype was seen more than once but under ten times. V and J are TRBV12-3 or TRBV12-4 and TRBJ1-3; D not resolved. The V gene lost 3 bases and the J gene lost 0 bases, with 15 bases spanning the gap. The CDR3 length is 17 residues. DNA for the CDR3: TGTGCCAGCAGTTTCGATATTTTGTCGAGCTCTGGAAACACCATATATTTT. Amino acids: CASSFDILSSSGNTIYF.

This clonotype was detected a few times. The chain employs TRBV24-1 and TRBJ1-2; 12 nucleotides match TRBD1. Trimming removed 5 bases from V and 6 bases from J; junction bases left unmatched: 18. Germline CDR1 is KGHDR and CDR2 is SFDVKD. The CDR3 totals 19 residues. As DNA, the CDR3 is TGTGCCACCAGTGCGCCAAGAGCCGGGACAGGGGGCGGGCTGCATGGCTACACCTTC. Translation: CATSAPRAGTGGGLHGYTF.

The V gene is TRBV5-1, the J gene TRBJ2-3; no definite D call. The CDR3 totals 13 residues. Trimming stripped 1 base from V and 2 bases from J, with 5 bases between. The germline CDR1 and CDR2 sequences are SGHRS and YFSETQ. The CDR3 spells CASSLPFTDTQYF. In DNA form, the CDR3 reads TGCGCCAGCAGCTTGCCTTTCACAGATACGCAGTATTTT.

In this sample, this clonotype turned up many times. This rearrangement joins TRBV27 to TRBJ1-1; D gene uncertain. The CDR3 is made up of 15 amino acids. The germline gives CDR1 MNHEY, CDR2 SMNVEV (reference sequence). V was shortened by 2 bases and J by 1 base, with 11 bases between the two germline ends. Here the CDR3 reads CASSLMALGNTEAFF. CDR3 bases: TGTGCCAGCAGTTTAATGGCGTTGGGGAACACTGAAGCTTTCTTT.

This clonotype was recorded many times. The chain couples TRBV11-2 to TRBJ2-5; 12 bases fit TRBD2. The J segment lost 1 base and the V segment lost 5 bases, leaving 11 bases of the junction unmatched. Germline V gene lookup returns CDR1 SGHAT and CDR2 FQNNGV. The CDR3 extends over 18 amino acids. The CDR3 sequence: CASSVSGTSGRIQETQYF. The CDR3 region has the DNA TGTGCCAGCAGCGTATCCGGGACTAGCGGGCGAATCCAAGAGACCCAGTACTTC.

This clonotype has ten or more counts. This chain uses TRBV7-2 with TRBJ2-1; TRBD2 aligns across 7 bases. Germline CDR1 is SGHTA and CDR2 is FQGNSA. The junction had 5 bases not matched to a gene; V was cut back by 6 bases and J by 0 bases. CDR3 length: 15 amino acids. The CDR3 sequence is CASSPSGDSYNEQFF. CDR3 bases: TGTGCCAGCAGTCCCAGCGGGGACTCCTACAATGAGCAGTTCTTC.

The genes are TRBV5-1 and TRBJ2-3; D may be TRBD1 or TRBD2 (5 bases each). This CDR3 is 18 amino acids long. Trimming left V 3 bases short and J 2 bases short, with 22 bases between. CDR1 is SGHRS and CDR2 is YFSETQ in the germline V gene. The CDR3 reads CASSWAPRVEGTTDTQYF. In DNA, the CDR3 is TGCGCCAGCAGCTGGGCCCCCCGTGTAGAGGGGACCACAGATACGCAGTATTTT.

This clonotype has only a few counts. The chain is built from TRBV27 and TRBJ1-1, with 7 bases fitting TRBD1. Germline CDR1 is MNHEY and CDR2 is SMNVEV (reference sequence). V shed 3 bases, J shed 4 bases, and the junction held 5 bases outside the gene matches. This CDR3 contains 14 residues. The CDR3 is CASSFSTGITEAFF. The CDR3 coding sequence is TGTGCCAGCAGTTTCTCGACAGGGATCACTGAAGCTTTCTTT.

The CDR3 DNA follows: TGTGCCAGCAGCCAAGTATTCTATGGTGGTGAAAAACTGTTTTTT. Amino acids: CASSQVFYGGEKLFF. V is TRBV3-1 and J is TRBJ1-4; D gene uncertain. Germline lookup yields CDR1 LGHDT and CDR2 YNNKEL (reference sequence). V gave up 1 base and J gave up 7 bases, with 13 bases separating them. The CDR3 consists of 15 residues.

This clonotype was observed at least ten times. The rearrangement joins TRBV7-2 to TRBJ1-1; TRBD1 agrees at 8 bases. Germline loops: CDR1 SGHTA, CDR2 FQGNSA. This CDR3 has 15 amino acids. Trimming removed 5 bases from V and 1 base from J; junction bases left unmatched: 6. CDR3 nucleotides: TGTGCCAGCAGCACGACAGGGGTTCCGAACACTGAAGCTTTCTTT. This codes for CASSTTGVPNTEAFF.

V and J are TRBV7-2 and TRBJ2-3; possibly TRBD1 or TRBD2 for D (5 bases each). CDR3 length: 13 residues. Trimming removed 1 base from V and 11 bases from J, with 13 bases in between. CDR1 is SGHTA and CDR2 is FQGNSA in the germline V gene. CDR3 protein: CASSLVRWDVQYF. In DNA, the CDR3 is TGTGCCAGCAGCTTAGTTCGGTGGGACGTGCAGTATTTT.

J is TRBJ2-1 and V is TRBV6-2 or TRBV6-3, with no clear D. The germline gives CDR1 MNHEY, CDR2 SVGEGT. The V and J ends lost 6 bases and 0 bases respectively, with 9 bases between them. This CDR3 spans 14 amino acids. CDR3 in amino acids: CASRQTSSYNEQFF. The CDR3 DNA sequence: TGTGCCAGCAGGCAGACAAGCTCCTACAATGAGCAGTTCTTC.

This clonotype was found a few times. The CDR3 region is CSARDPWTYGYTF. CDR3 coding DNA: TGCAGTGCTAGAGATCCATGGACGTATGGCTACACCTTC. This chain links TRBV20-1 with TRBJ1-2; D gene uncertain. The CDR3 spans 13 residues. Germline V gene data show CDR1 as DFQATT and CDR2 as SNEGSKA (reference sequence). Trimming cost V 0 bases and J 5 bases, with 10 bases left between them.

This clonotype was found many times. The chain links TRBV30 to TRBJ1-2, with D uncertain. The germline gives CDR1 GTSNPN, CDR2 SVGIG (reference sequence). The CDR3 runs to 14 residues. V lost 0 bases and J 2 bases, leaving 10 bases between the germline ends. The DNA of the CDR3 is TGTGCCTGGAGTGTACTCCAACAGAACTATGGCTACACCTTC. It specifies CAWSVLQQNYGYTF.

The rearrangement links TRBV14 to TRBJ1-2; 8 positions match TRBD1. Germline CDR1 reads SGHDN; CDR2 reads FVKESK. J was trimmed by 4 bases and V by 4 bases; bases with no gene match: 5. CDR3 size: 14 residues. The CDR3 DNA is TGTGCCAGCAGCCGCTGGACAGGGTCCTATGGCTACACCTTC. It codes for CASSRWTGSYGYTF. Together with reference TRBV14 and TRBJ1-2, the CDR3 gives the full variable domain: EAGVTQFPSHSVIEKGQTVTLRCDPISGHDNLYWYRRVMGKEIKFLLHFVKESKQDESGMPNNRFLAERTGGTYSTLKVQPAELEDSGVYFCASSRWTGSYGYTFGSGTRLTVV.